This entry describes one T cell receptor beta chain. The method was immunoSEQ multiplex PCR; TCRdb's version includes in-frame clones alone and lacks a portion of them. The table includes 30,000 to 40,000 clones, more than 85% detected once. V lost 0 bases and J lost 3, with 11 bases in between. Per the germline V gene, CDR1 is GTSNPN and CDR2 is SVGIG (reference sequence). The CDR3 runs 14 residues. Time point described: cycle 4 day 1 (C4D1), after 5 to 7 weeks of nivolumab. Each patient's relapse followed autologous stem cell transplantation, and brentuximab vedotin exposure varied. Magnetic depletion of unwanted cells isolated CD4+ T cells from thawed PBMCs. The source of the sample is a study of PD-1 blockade in classical Hodgkin lymphoma.

The material was CD4+ T cells from blood, obtained before the fourth cycle of nivolumab. The sequence came from a human donor with classical Hodgkin lymphoma. The rearrangement links TRBV30 to TRBJ2-5; tentatively, D is TRBD2 (5 bases). This CDR3 reads CAWSVLRREETQYF. The CDR3 nucleotides are TGTGCCTGGAGTGTACTGAGGCGGGAAGAGACCCAGTACTTC.